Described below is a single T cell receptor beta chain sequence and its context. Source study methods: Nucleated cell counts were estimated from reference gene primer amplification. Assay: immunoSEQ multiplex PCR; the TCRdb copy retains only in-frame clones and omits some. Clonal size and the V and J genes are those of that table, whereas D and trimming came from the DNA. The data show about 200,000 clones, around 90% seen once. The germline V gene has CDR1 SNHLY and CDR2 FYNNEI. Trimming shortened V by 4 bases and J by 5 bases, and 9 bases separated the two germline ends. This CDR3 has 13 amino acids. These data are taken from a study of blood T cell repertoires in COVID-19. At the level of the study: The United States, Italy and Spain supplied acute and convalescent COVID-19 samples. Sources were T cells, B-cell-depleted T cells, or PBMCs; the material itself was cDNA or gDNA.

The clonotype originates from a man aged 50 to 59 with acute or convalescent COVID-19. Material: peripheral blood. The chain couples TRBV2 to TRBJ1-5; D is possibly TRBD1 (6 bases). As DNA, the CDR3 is TGTGCCAGCAGTGGAGGGGGATATCAGCCCCAGCATTTT. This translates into CASSGGGYQPQHF.